What follows are 4 T cell receptor beta chains derived from one specimen sequenced in a study of blood T cell repertoires in COVID-19. TCRdb's table, derived via immunoSEQ multiplex PCR, lists solely in-frame clones and lacks some. The sample has 250,000 to 350,000 clones, about 80% seen once. Sequencing input: peripheral blood. These receptors all come from a person aged 70 to 80 with COVID-19, enrolled during active disease.

V is TRBV4-3 and J is TRBJ2-7; TRBD2 matches at 8 bases. V lost 4 bases and J lost 5; bases outside the gene matches: 7. Germline CDR1 reads LGHNA; CDR2 reads YSLEER. CDR3 length: 14 residues. For the CDR3, the DNA is TGCGCCAGCAGCCCGGAAATAGCGGGAAACGAGCAGTACTTC. It codes for CASSPEIAGNEQYF.

V usage is TRBV9 and J usage is TRBJ1-6; possibly TRBD1 for D (5 bases). The length of the CDR3 is 15 residues. Trimming cost V 5 bases and J 8 bases, with 17 bases left between them. Germline V gene sequence: CDR1 SGDLS, CDR2 YYNGEE. The CDR3 DNA reads TGTGCCAGCAGTATCCGGCCCGCGGGGGATTCACCCCTCCACTTT. This encodes CASSIRPAGDSPLHF.

This sequence joins TRBV5-6 and TRBJ1-6; the D is unclear. V was pared by 0 bases and J by 9 bases, with 13 bases between. The CDR3 loop spans 15 amino acids. The germline V gene encodes CDR1 SGHDT and CDR2 YYEEEE. Written as DNA, the CDR3 is TGTGCCAGCAGCTTGGCGGAGGGCGGCAGTTCACCCCTCCACTTT. Its translation: CASSLAEGGSSPLHF. Using reference TRBV5-6 and TRBJ1-6 for the parts outside the CDR3, the full variable domain is DAGVTQSPTHLIKTRGQQVTLRCSPKSGHDTVSWYQQALGQGPQFIFQYYEEEERQRGNFPDRFSGHQFPNYSSELNVNALLLGDSALYLCASSLAEGGSSPLHFGNGTRLTVT.

The chain joins TRBV6-5 to TRBJ2-1; 7 positions agree with TRBD1. CDR3 length: 13 residues. Germline trimming cut 6 bases from V and 8 bases from J; bases unmatched to any gene: 7. Germline CDR1 reads MNHEY; CDR2 reads SVGAGI. The CDR3 sequence is CASRATGSDEQFF. The CDR3 DNA is TGTGCCAGCAGAGCGACAGGGTCGGATGAGCAGTTCTTC.